One sample yielded the 18 T cell receptor beta chains listed below, sequenced in a study of blood T cell repertoires in COVID-19. Some clones are missing from TCRdb's copy, which holds only in-frame ones; the method was immunoSEQ multiplex PCR. Among about 64,000 clones listed, 90% were seen once. Material for sequencing was peripheral blood. The receptors originated from a woman over 75 with active COVID-19.

The chain is built from TRBV27 and TRBJ1-4; D is undetermined. Per germline, CDR1 MNHEY and CDR2 SMNVEV (reference sequence). The V gene lost 5 bases and the J gene lost 0 bases, with 16 bases spanning the gap. There are 17 residues in the CDR3. Written as DNA, the CDR3 is TGTGCCAGCAGTCCCGGACTGGGATTTGCAACTAATGAAAAACTGTTTTTT. The encoded protein is CASSPGLGFATNEKLFF.

The CDR3 region has the DNA TGTGCCAGCAGCTTAGTAAGGGGGAGAGCAGAGACCCAGTACTTC. As protein: CASSLVRGRAETQYF. The chain carries TRBV7-2 and TRBJ2-5; D may be TRBD1 (6 bases). The V gene's germline CDR1 is SGHTA and CDR2 FQGNSA. There are 15 residues in the CDR3. V was shortened by 1 base and J by 4 bases, with 13 bases between the two germline ends.

This chain joins TRBV28 and TRBJ1-2, with D tentatively TRBD1 (5 bases). CDR3 size: 13 residues. Germline V gene data show CDR1 as MDHEN and CDR2 as SYDVKM. V was trimmed by 3 bases and J by 8 bases, leaving 13 bases between them. DNA of the CDR3: TGTGCCAGCAGTTTCGGGAGGGGTCGCGGCTACACCTTC. Residues: CASSFGRGRGYTF.

The J gene is TRBJ2-1, the V gene TRBV5-4; no clear D gene. Trimming shortened V by 10 bases and J by 2 bases, and 13 bases separated the two germline ends. The CDR3 is 13 residues long. In germline, CDR1 is SGHNT, CDR2 YYREEE (reference sequence). This CDR3 is CASKRQTYNEQFF. CDR3 coding DNA: TGTGCCTCTAAGAGGCAGACCTACAATGAGCAGTTCTTC.

The chain carries TRBV30 and TRBJ2-7; 8 bases align to TRBD2. The CDR3 contains 14 residues. CDR1 is GTSNPN and CDR2 is SVGIG in the germline V gene (reference sequence). The trim removed 2 bases at V and 9 bases at J, leaving 12 bases unmatched. The CDR3 DNA follows: TGTGCCTGGAGTTGGGCGGGAGCCGCGGGGGGGCAGTACTTC. Translated, it gives CAWSWAGAAGGQYF.

The chain links TRBV7-8 to TRBJ2-1; D remains ambiguous. V was cut by 3 bases and J by 2 bases, with 14 bases left in between. Germline CDR1 is SGHVS and CDR2 is FQNEAQ. This CDR3 contains 16 residues. The DNA for the CDR3 is TGTGCCAGCAGCTTCCGCAGGCTCGTACCCTACAATGAGCAGTTCTTC. Its translation: CASSFRRLVPYNEQFF.

The chain has TRBV19 and TRBJ2-6; tentative D call: TRBD1 (5 bases). In germline, CDR1 is LNHDA, CDR2 SQIVND (reference sequence). V was cut by 3 bases and J by 0 bases, with 12 bases left in between. The CDR3 is made up of 17 amino acids. CDR3: CASSISDTSSGANVLTF. The CDR3 region has the DNA TGTGCCAGTAGTATCTCGGACACGAGCTCTGGGGCCAACGTCCTGACTTTC. Complete variable domain (other parts from reference TRBV19 and TRBJ2-6): DGGITQSPKYLFRKEGQNVTLSCEQNLNHDAMYWYRQDPGQGLRLIYYSQIVNDFQKGDIAEGYSVSREKKESFPLTVTSAQKNPTAFYLCASSISDTSSGANVLTFGAGSRLTVL.

V usage is TRBV2 and J usage is TRBJ2-6; D is perhaps TRBD1 (6 bases). V lost 7 bases and J lost 2, with 15 bases in between. CDR3 length: 16 amino acids. Germline V CDR1 and CDR2: SNHLY, FYNNEI. CDR3 bases: TGTGCCAGCAATCTAGAACAGGGCGCTGGGGCCAACGTCCTGACTTTC. Encoded protein: CASNLEQGAGANVLTF.

The V call is TRBV30, the J call TRBJ1-5, with TRBD1 identical over 7 bases. The trim removed 5 bases at V and 0 bases at J, leaving 1 base unmatched. The CDR3 is 13 residues long. In germline, CDR1 is GTSNPN, CDR2 SVGIG (reference sequence). In DNA form, the CDR3 reads TGTGCCTGGGCAGGGGGTAGCAATCAGCCCCAGCATTTT. Translated: CAWAGGSNQPQHF.

This chain joins TRBV28 and TRBJ2-2, with TRBD1 as a possible D gene (5 bases). The germline V and J ends were trimmed by 8 bases and 0 bases, with 13 bases remaining between them. The length of the CDR3 is 15 residues. The V gene's germline CDR1 is MDHEN and CDR2 SYDVKM. The CDR3 loop is CASGAWTANTGELFF. In DNA form, the CDR3 reads TGTGCCAGCGGGGCGTGGACGGCGAACACCGGGGAGCTGTTTTTT.

This clone is medium-sized in the sample. This sequence joins TRBV28 and TRBJ1-2, with 9 bases identical to TRBD1. Germline lookup yields CDR1 MDHEN and CDR2 SYDVKM. This CDR3 comprises 13 residues. Trimming at V came to 6 bases and at J to 8 bases, leaving 7 bases not matched to a gene. This chain's CDR3 is CASRRTGDGGYTF. For the CDR3, the DNA is TGTGCCAGCAGAAGGACAGGGGATGGAGGCTACACCTTC.

The chain recombines TRBV14 with TRBJ2-7, with D unclear. Germline lookup yields CDR1 SGHDN and CDR2 FVKESK. Trimming stripped 4 bases from V and 4 bases from J, with 14 bases between. The CDR3 contains 14 residues. In DNA, the CDR3 is TGTGCCAGCAGCCCGTCTAGTGAGTCTTACGAGCAGTACTTC. Translated, it gives CASSPSSESYEQYF.

The chain couples TRBV4-1 to TRBJ2-1, with D possibly TRBD1 on 6 matching bases. Deletions cut 0 bases from V and 0 bases from J, with 12 bases between. Per the germline V gene, CDR1 is MGHRA and CDR2 is YSYEKL. This CDR3 is built from 17 residues. The CDR3 coding sequence is TGCGCCAGCAGCCAAGATGCAGGGGCGATCTCCTACAATGAGCAGTTCTTC. It encodes CASSQDAGAISYNEQFF.

This clone has just one count. The CDR3 is CASSLLAGEPTQYF. The CDR3 DNA is TGTGCCAGCAGCCTTCTAGCGGGGGAGCCTACGCAGTATTTT. The rearrangement links TRBV5-6 to TRBJ2-3; TRBD2 agrees at 10 bases. J gave up 8 bases and V 4 bases, and 7 bases lay outside the gene matches. This CDR3 contains 14 residues. Germline CDR1 and CDR2: SGHDT and YYEEEE.

V gene TRBV11-2 combines with J gene TRBJ2-3; the match to TRBD2 covers 8 bases. V trimming: 1 base; J trimming: 0 bases; junction bases outside the gene matches: 3. Germline CDR1 reads SGHAT; CDR2 reads FQNNGV. This CDR3 has 16 amino acids. The chain's CDR3 is CASSLASGWSTDTQYF. For the CDR3, the DNA is TGTGCCAGCAGCTTAGCTAGCGGGTGGAGCACAGATACGCAGTATTTT.

This sequence joins TRBV5-1 and TRBJ2-3; 9 nucleotides match TRBD2. With 2 bases clipped from V and 3 bases from J, the junction kept 4 bases outside the gene matches. Germline values: CDR1 SGHRS, CDR2 YFSETQ. The CDR3 is made up of 15 amino acids. This chain's CDR3 is CASSLAGGHTDTQYF. In DNA, the CDR3 is TGCGCCAGCAGCTTAGCGGGGGGTCATACAGATACGCAGTATTTT.

V and J are TRBV6-5 and TRBJ1-4, with D perhaps matching TRBD1 (6 bases). Trimming removed 6 bases from V and 3 bases from J, with 11 bases in between. CDR3 size: 14 residues. Per germline, CDR1 MNHEY and CDR2 SVGAGI. This CDR3 reads CASSIGGANEKLFF. CDR3 DNA sequence: TGTGCCAGCAGCATAGGGGGGGCTAATGAAAAACTGTTTTTT.

This clone came up once. The V call is TRBV5-1, the J call TRBJ2-2, with TRBD1 matching over 9 bases. The CDR3 spans 15 residues. Per germline, CDR1 SGHRS and CDR2 YFSETQ. J was trimmed by 0 bases and V by 7 bases; bases with no gene match: 4. The CDR3 protein is CASARQGANTGELFF. Written as DNA, the CDR3 is TGCGCCAGCGCACGACAGGGGGCGAACACCGGGGAGCTGTTTTTT.